This T cell receptor (beta chain) was recovered during a study of blood T cell repertoires in COVID-19 (dated by TCRdb to about 2020). Regarding the study in general: Samples covering the acute and convalescent phases of COVID-19 were provided by collaborators in the United States, Italy and Spain. The prospective study material was composed of cDNA or gDNA derived from T cells, B-cell-depleted T cells, or PBMCs. The samples were drawn from two sources: the first 160 participants of the ongoing ImmuneRACE study, and 1,000 to 1,500 subjects contributed by 6 global collaborators. The repertoires were released in a freely available public database intended as a resource for research on the immune response to SARS-CoV-2. The sample metadata nearly always contained a de-identified subject ID, COVID-19 status, age in years and sex. Subjects who had been exposed to COVID-19, were actively infected with it, or had recovered from it provided the deeply sampled blood TCRbeta repertoires that made up the dataset. Where HLA class I and class II types were available, the types were taken from metadata supplied by the sample provider, not from assay-based typing.

What the study reported, not specific to this receptor: Clinical and demographic metadata were provided uncurated, with the amount varying by source and participant.

As regards this clone: No antigen is known for it. No base quality information exists; no much larger clone differs at one position.

Each collaborating institution followed its own protocols to collect whole blood in K2EDTA tubes. Collaborator samples were shipped for TCRbeta analysis as frozen whole blood, isolated PBMCs, or DNA extracted from either sample type. TCRbeta CDR3 regions were amplified from genomic DNA by means of the immunoSEQ Assay, a bias-controlled multiplex PCR. In the authors' own workflow: The number of nucleated cells in each sample was estimated by amplification of reference gene primers within the assay. To quantify the absolute abundance of each unique TCRbeta CDR3 rearrangement, sequence reads were collapsed and filtered. For each sample, productive Simpson clonality was calculated by taking the square root of Simpson's diversity index across productive rearrangements. TCRdb carries this immuneACCESS record with in-frame sequences only. Its versions omit some clonotypes, under half of them owing to an unresolved V gene in the studies checked, with the rest unexplained. The V and J calls and clone size come from that table; D and trimming were worked out from the DNA. This sample gives 70,000 to 95,000 clones in total; around 85% of them show up just once. The ten largest account for roughly 10% of the sample.

The germline V gene supplies CDR1 SGHNT and CDR2 YENEEA. The CDR3 contains 15 residues, cysteine and phenylalanine counted. Just the 45-base CDR3 DNA is kept, in frame starting at base 1. The V and J ends are trimmed by 2 bases and 10 bases, leaving 18 bases between them. Specimen: peripheral blood. This chain is built from TRBV11-3 and TRBJ2-1; D gene: possibly TRBD1, on 6 matching bases. The clonotype originates from a woman in her 70s with active or convalescent COVID-19. The CDR3 protein sequence reads: CASSLYGDTSFEQFF. The nucleotide sequence reads as follows: TGTGCCAGCAGCTTATATGGGGACACCTCGTTCGAGCAGTTCTTC.